The rows below give T cell receptor beta chains drawn from one sample of a study of T cells in Graves' hyperthyroidism and ophthalmopathy. TCRdb redid the calling of the multiplex PCR reads with MiXCR, one entry per CDR3 protein. The table includes under 650,000 distinct CDR3 sequences, about a sixth detected once. Sequencing was done on a sample of blood. The receptors here all came from a woman aged 25 to 45 with Graves' hyperthyroidism. CDR3s include the opening cysteine and the closing phenylalanine or tryptophan. Fields, in order: J gene, D gene, clone size, V gene, CDR3 protein, CDR3 DNA. The D gene is left open where the match is weak. A row's size may be missing; if present it is once, few, many or a size class.

TRBJ1-4	NA	many	TRBV7-2	CASSQDRGNEKLFF	TGTGCCAGCAGCCAAGACAGAGGAAATGAAAAACTGTTTTTT
TRBJ2-3	TRBD2	NA	TRBV30	CAWSPPRGRGSTDTQYF	TGTGCCTGGAGTCCCCCTCGTGGGCGGGGGAGCACAGATACGCAGTATTTT
TRBJ1-1	TRBD1	few	TRBV6-1	CASNYLGQGARSTEAFF	TGTGCCAGCAACTACCTGGGACAGGGGGCGCGGAGCACTGAAGCTTTCTTT
TRBJ2-3	TRBD2	many	TRBV3-1	CASSRIAGGGTDTQYF	TGTGCCAGCAGCCGTATAGCGGGAGGCGGCACAGATACGCAGTATTTT
TRBJ2-3	NA	many	TRBV2	CASSLRPGTDTQYF	TGTGCCAGCAGCCTTAGACCGGGCACAGATACGCAGTATTTT
TRBJ1-2	TRBD1	few	TRBV30	CAWSAGGSYGYTF	TGTGCCTGGAGTGCAGGGGGCTCGTATGGCTACACCTTC
TRBJ2-1	NA	many	TRBV2	CASSEQSSYNEQFF	TGTGCCAGCAGTGAACAGAGCTCCTACAATGAGCAGTTCTTC
TRBJ2-7	NA	many	TRBV7-2	CASSLAWSQGGEQYF	TGTGCCAGCAGCTTAGCGTGGTCCCAAGGCGGCGAGCAGTACTTC
TRBJ2-1	TRBD2	many	TRBV27	CASSLSASGSVGQFF	TGTGCCAGCAGTTTATCGGCTAGCGGGAGTGTAGGGCAGTTCTTC
TRBJ2-1	TRBD2	many	TRBV12-3/TRBV12-4	CGSSGRSVEQFF	TGTGGGTCTAGCGGGAGATCGGTTGAGCAGTTCTTC
TRBJ1-5	NA	many	TRBV11-2	CASSLGYSNQPQHF	TGTGCCAGCAGCTTGGGTTATAGCAATCAGCCCCAGCATTTT
TRBJ1-2	NA	few	TRBV9	CASSVDQGYGYTF	TGTGCCAGCAGCGTAGACCAGGGGTATGGCTACACCTTC
TRBJ1-2	NA	few	TRBV29-1	CSVGGGWDYGYTF	TGCAGCGTTGGCGGGGGTTGGGACTATGGCTACACCTTC
TRBJ2-1	TRBD2	few	TRBV9	CASSVGLLAGGPPSYNEQFF	TGTGCCAGCAGCGTAGGGCTACTAGCGGGAGGGCCTCCCTCCTACAATGAGCAGTTCTTC
TRBJ2-4	TRBD1	many	TRBV30	CAWSAPETGGENIQYF	TGTGCCTGGAGTGCCCCCGAAACAGGGGGCGAAAACATTCAGTACTTC
TRBJ2-6	NA	few	TRBV6-5	CASSYSVGGAVWTGANVLTF	TGTGCCAGCAGTTACTCAGTTGGGGGCGCGGTCTGGACTGGGGCCAACGTCCTGACTTTC
TRBJ2-7	NA	many	TRBV6-1	CASSDSAGSSYEQYF	TGTGCCAGCAGTGACTCGGCAGGGAGCTCCTACGAGCAGTACTTC
TRBJ2-7	NA	many	TRBV7-9	CASSPSGGSSYEQYF	TGTGCCAGCAGCCCTTCTGGCGGCAGCTCCTACGAGCAGTACTTC
TRBJ2-1	TRBD2	NA	TRBV19	CASSPGLAIGNEQFF	TGTGCCAGTAGTCCAGGACTAGCGATAGGGAATGAGCAGTTCTTC
TRBJ1-1	NA	many	TRBV5-1	CASSPDSHMNTEAFF	TGCGCCAGCAGCCCGGACAGTCATATGAACACTGAAGCTTTCTTT
TRBJ2-4	NA	NA	TRBV5-5	CASSLTFPGGNIQYF	TGTGCCAGCAGCTTGACCTTCCCCGGGGGAAACATTCAGTACTTC
TRBJ2-7	TRBD2	NA	TRBV6-2/TRBV6-3	CASSRTSGRRTYEQYF	TGTGCCAGCAGTCGGACTAGCGGGAGGCGGACCTACGAGCAGTACTTC
TRBJ2-1	NA	NA	TRBV5-1	CASSFFPGPEGNEQFF	TGCGCCAGCAGCTTCTTCCCGGGACCCGAGGGCAATGAGCAGTTCTTC
TRBJ2-1	TRBD2	many	TRBV7-9	CASSLTGGREQFF	TGTGCCAGCAGCTTAACGGGAGGACGTGAGCAGTTCTTC
TRBJ1-1	NA	NA	TRBV5-1	CASSSGLQGLGAEAFF	TGCGCCAGCAGCTCTGGATTACAGGGATTAGGGGCTGAAGCTTTCTTT
TRBJ1-1	NA	few	TRBV7-9	CASSLDTPRAFF	TGTGCCAGCAGCTTAGATACACCCCGGGCTTTCTTT
TRBJ2-7	NA	few	TRBV5-1	CASSLWGLRSSRDLTYEQYF	TGCGCCAGCAGCTTGTGGGGATTGCGCTCCTCAAGAGACTTAACCTACGAGCAGTACTTC
TRBJ1-2	NA	many	TRBV18	CASSPPASDRYGYTF	TGTGCCAGCTCACCACCTGCGTCAGACCGCTATGGCTACACCTTC
TRBJ1-2	TRBD1	many	TRBV3-1	CASSQPDRAGYTF	TGTGCCAGCAGCCAACCCGACAGGGCCGGCTACACCTTC
TRBJ2-1	NA	many	TRBV7-2	CASSLRGGPNNEQFF	TGTGCCAGCAGCCTTAGGGGGGGGCCAAACAATGAGCAGTTCTTC
TRBJ1-4	NA	few	TRBV4-3	CASSRLTNEKLFF	TGCGCCAGCAGCCGATTAACTAATGAAAAACTGTTTTTT